This TCR beta chain came from a study of T cells in Graves' hyperthyroidism and ophthalmopathy. Overall study: Peripheral blood was taken when the disease was first diagnosed, before any treatment began.

The table lists this clonotype with a few counts. CDR3 size: 14 residues. Trimming left V 0 bases short and J 0 bases short, with 6 bases between. Germline loops: CDR1 SGHRS, CDR2 YFSETQ. Amplification targeted TCR beta CDR3 regions from RNA transcripts. First-round RT-PCR with HTBI primers amplified the TCR CDR3 region. MiXCR, applied by TCRdb to the multiplex PCR reads, yields one record per CDR3 protein. The repertoire holds fewer than 550,000 distinct CDR3 sequences, with approximately 14% as singletons. Source material: blood. The chain links TRBV5-1 to TRBJ1-2; perhaps TRBD1 as D (5 bases). The sequence was obtained from a woman aged 18-29 years with Graves' hyperthyroidism. The CDR3 DNA reads as TGCGCCAGCAGCTTGGTCAGGGCTAACTATGGCTACACCTTC. This encodes CASSLVRANYGYTF. The variable domain in full, completed from reference TRBV5-1 and TRBJ1-2, reads KAGVTQTPRYLIKTRGQQVTLSCSPISGHRSVSWYQQTPGQGLQFLFEYFSETQRNKGNFPGRFSGRQFSNSRSEMNVSTLELGDSALYLCASSLVRANYGYTFGSGTRLTVV.